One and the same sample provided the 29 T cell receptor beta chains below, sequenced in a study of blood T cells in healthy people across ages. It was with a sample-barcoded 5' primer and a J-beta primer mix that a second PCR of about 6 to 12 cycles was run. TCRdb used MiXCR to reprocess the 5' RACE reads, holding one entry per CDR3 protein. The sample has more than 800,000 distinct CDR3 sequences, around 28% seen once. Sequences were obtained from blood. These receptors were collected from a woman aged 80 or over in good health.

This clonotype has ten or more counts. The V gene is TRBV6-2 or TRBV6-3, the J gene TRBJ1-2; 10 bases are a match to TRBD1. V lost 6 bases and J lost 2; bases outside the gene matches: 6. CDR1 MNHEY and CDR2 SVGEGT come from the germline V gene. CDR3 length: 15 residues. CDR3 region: CASSVWGQGNYGYTF. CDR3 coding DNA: TGTGCCAGCAGCGTGTGGGGACAGGGGAACTATGGCTACACCTTC.

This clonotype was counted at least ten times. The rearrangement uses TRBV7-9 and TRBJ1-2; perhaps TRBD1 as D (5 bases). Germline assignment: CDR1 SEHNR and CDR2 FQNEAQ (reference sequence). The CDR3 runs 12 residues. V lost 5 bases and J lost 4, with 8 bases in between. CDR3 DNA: TGTGCCAGCAGCCCAGACAGCTATGGCTACACCTTC. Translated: CASSPDSYGYTF.

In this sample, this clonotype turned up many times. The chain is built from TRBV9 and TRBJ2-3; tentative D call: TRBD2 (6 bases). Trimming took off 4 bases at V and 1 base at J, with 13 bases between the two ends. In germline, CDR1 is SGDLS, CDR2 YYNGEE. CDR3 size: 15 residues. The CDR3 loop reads CASSWRGERTDTQYF. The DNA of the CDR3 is TGTGCCAGCAGCTGGCGGGGAGAACGCACAGATACGCAGTATTTT.

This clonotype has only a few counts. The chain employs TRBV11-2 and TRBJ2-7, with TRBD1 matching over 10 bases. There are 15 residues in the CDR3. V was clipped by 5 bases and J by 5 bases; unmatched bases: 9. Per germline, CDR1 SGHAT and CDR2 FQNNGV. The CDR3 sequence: CASSPPDRGHHEQYF. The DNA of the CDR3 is TGTGCCAGCAGCCCACCCGACAGGGGGCACCACGAGCAGTACTTC.

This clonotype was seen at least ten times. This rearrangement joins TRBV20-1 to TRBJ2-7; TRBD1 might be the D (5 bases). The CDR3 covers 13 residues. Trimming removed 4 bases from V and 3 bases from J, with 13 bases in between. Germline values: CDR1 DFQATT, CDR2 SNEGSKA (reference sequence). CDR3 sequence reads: CSATHFRVYEQYF. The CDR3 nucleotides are TGCAGTGCTACCCACTTCAGGGTCTACGAGCAGTACTTC.

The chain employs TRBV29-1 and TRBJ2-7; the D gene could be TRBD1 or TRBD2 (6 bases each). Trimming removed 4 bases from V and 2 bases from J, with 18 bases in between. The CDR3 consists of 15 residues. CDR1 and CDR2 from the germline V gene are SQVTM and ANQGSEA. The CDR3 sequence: CSVAHSEGEAYEQYF. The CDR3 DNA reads TGCAGCGTTGCACATAGTGAGGGGGAGGCCTACGAGCAGTACTTC.

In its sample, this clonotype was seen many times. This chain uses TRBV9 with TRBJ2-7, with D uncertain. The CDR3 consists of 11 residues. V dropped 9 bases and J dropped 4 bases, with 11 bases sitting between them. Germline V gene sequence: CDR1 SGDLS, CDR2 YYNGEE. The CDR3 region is CATYGLYEQYF. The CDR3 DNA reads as TGTGCCACCTATGGGCTGTACGAGCAGTACTTC.

CDR3 sequence: CASSIGQGVQYF. CDR3 bases: TGTGCCAGTAGTATTGGACAGGGCGTGCAGTACTTC. The rearrangement joins TRBV19 to TRBJ2-7; 8 bases map to TRBD1. V was clipped by 3 bases and J by 9 bases; unmatched bases: 4. Germline V gene lookup returns CDR1 LNHDA and CDR2 SQIVND (reference sequence). This CDR3 region has 12 residues.

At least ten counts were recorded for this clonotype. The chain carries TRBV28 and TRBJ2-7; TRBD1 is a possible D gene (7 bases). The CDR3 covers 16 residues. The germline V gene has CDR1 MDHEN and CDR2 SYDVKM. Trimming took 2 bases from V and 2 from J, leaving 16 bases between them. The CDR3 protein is CASSLPRGEWTYEQYF. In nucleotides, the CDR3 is TGTGCCAGCAGTTTACCCAGGGGGGAGTGGACCTACGAGCAGTACTTC.

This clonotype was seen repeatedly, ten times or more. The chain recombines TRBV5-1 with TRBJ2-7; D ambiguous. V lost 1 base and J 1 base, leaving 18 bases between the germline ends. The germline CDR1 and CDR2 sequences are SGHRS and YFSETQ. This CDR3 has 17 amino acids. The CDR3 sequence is CASSLYPSEGESYEQYF. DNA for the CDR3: TGCGCCAGCAGCTTGTACCCTAGTGAAGGAGAATCCTACGAGCAGTACTTC.

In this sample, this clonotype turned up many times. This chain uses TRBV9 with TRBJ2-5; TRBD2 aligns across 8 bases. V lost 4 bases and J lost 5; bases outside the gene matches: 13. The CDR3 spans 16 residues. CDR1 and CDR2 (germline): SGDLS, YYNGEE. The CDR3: CASSLLAGTGSETQYF. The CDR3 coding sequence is TGTGCCAGCAGCCTCTTAGCGGGGACGGGTTCGGAGACCCAGTACTTC. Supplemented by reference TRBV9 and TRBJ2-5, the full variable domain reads DSGVTQTPKHLITATGQRVTLRCSPRSGDLSVYWYQQSLDQGLQFLIQYYNGEERAKGNILERFSAQQFPDLHSELNLSSLELGDSALYFCASSLLAGTGSETQYFGPGTRLLVL.

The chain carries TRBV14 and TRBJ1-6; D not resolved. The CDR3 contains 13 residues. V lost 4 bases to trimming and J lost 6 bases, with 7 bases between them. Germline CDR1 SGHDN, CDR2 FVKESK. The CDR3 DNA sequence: TGTGCCAGCAGCCCGGGGTCTAATTCACCCCTCCACTTT. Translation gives CASSPGSNSPLHF.

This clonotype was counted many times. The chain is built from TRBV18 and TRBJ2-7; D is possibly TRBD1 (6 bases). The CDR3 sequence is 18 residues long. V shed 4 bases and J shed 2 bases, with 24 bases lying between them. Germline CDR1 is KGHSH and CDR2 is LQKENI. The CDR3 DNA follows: TGTGCCAGCTCACTTGGTAAAGATTCCGGGACACAGACCTACGAGCAGTACTTC. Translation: CASSLGKDSGTQTYEQYF.

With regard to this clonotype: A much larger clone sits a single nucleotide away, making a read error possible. CDR3 nucleotides: TGTGCCAGCAGCGGCTGGGGTATCGGCACCGGGGAGCTGTTTTTT. It specifies CASSGWGIGTGELFF. The chain employs TRBV13 and TRBJ2-2, with D unresolved. This CDR3 comprises 15 residues. Trimming cost V 5 bases and J 4 bases, with 14 bases left between them. The germline gives CDR1 PRHDT, CDR2 FYEKMQ (reference sequence).

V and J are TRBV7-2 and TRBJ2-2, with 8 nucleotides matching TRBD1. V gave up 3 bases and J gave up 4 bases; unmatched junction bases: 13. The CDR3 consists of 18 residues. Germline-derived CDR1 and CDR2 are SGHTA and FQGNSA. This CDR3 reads CASSLEGTGLGGTGELFF. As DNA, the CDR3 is TGTGCCAGCAGCTTGGAAGGGACAGGCCTGGGGGGCACCGGGGAGCTGTTTTTT.

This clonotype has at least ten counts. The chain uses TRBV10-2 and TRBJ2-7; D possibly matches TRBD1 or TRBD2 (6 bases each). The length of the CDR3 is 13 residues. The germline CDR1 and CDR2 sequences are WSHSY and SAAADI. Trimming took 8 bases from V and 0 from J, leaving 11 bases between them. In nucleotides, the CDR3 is TGCGCCAGCTCTAAGGGGGGCTCCTACGAGCAGTACTTC. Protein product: CASSKGGSYEQYF.

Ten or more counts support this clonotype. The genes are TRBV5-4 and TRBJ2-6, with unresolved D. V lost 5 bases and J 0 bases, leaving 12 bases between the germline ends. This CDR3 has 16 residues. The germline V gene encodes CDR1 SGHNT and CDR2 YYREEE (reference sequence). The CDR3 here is CASSGTANSGANVLTF. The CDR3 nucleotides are TGTGCCAGCAGTGGCACAGCGAACTCTGGGGCCAACGTCCTGACTTTC.

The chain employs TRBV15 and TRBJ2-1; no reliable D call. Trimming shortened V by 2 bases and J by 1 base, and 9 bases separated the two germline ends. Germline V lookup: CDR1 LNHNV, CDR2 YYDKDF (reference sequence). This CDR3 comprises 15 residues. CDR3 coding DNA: TGTGCCACCAGCAGACTGAAGGAGTCCTACAATGAGCAGTTCTTC. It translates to CATSRLKESYNEQFF.

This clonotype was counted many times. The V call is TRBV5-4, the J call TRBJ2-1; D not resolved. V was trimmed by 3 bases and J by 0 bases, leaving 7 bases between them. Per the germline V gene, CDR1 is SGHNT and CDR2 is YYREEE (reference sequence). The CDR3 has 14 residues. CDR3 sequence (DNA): TGTGCCAGCAGCTCACAAAGCTCCTACAATGAGCAGTTCTTC. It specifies CASSSQSSYNEQFF.

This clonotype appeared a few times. In DNA, the CDR3 is TGTGCCAGCACCCAAACGGGACTTACCAATGAGCAGTACTTC. It specifies CASTQTGLTNEQYF. The chain recombines TRBV28 with TRBJ2-5, with D possibly matching TRBD2 (6 bases). Trimming cost V 7 bases and J 11 bases, with 23 bases left between them. CDR1 and CDR2 (germline): MDHEN, SYDVKM. The CDR3 covers 14 residues. The full variable domain, in which reference TRBV28 and TRBJ2-5 provide the parts outside the CDR3, is DVKVTQSSRYLVKRTGEKVFLECVQDMDHENMFWYRQDPGLGLRLIYFSYDVKMKEKGDIPEGYSVSREKKERFSLILESASTNQTSMYLCASTQTGLTNEQYFGPGTRLLVL.

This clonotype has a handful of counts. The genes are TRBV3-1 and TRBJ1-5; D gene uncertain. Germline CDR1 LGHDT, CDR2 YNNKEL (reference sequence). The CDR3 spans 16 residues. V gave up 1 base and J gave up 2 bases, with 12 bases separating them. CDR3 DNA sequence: TGTGCCAGCAGCCAAGCTGGTCCGTCGGGCAATCAGCCCCAGCATTTT. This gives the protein CASSQAGPSGNQPQHF.

This CDR3 reads CASSPRTTYRETQYF. DNA for the CDR3: TGTGCCAGCAGCCCACGGACAACCTACCGGGAGACCCAGTACTTC. V gene TRBV7-2 combines with J gene TRBJ2-4; D might be TRBD1 (5 bases). The J call may be in error: the DNA end matches TRBJ2-5 better. Looked up from germline, CDR1 is SGHTA and CDR2 is FQGNSA. This CDR3 has 15 amino acids.

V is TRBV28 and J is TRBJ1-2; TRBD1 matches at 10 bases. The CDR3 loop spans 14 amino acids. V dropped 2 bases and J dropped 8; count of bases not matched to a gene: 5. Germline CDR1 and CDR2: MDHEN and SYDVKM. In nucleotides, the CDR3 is TGTGCCAGCAGTTTAACGGGACAGGGGCGGGGCTACACCTTC. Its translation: CASSLTGQGRGYTF.

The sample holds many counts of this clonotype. CDR3 coding DNA: TGTGCCAGCAGCCCGGACGCGAGCTCCTACAATGAGCAGTTCTTC. Its protein product is CASSPDASSYNEQFF. The chain joins TRBV9 to TRBJ2-1; no firm D call. The CDR3 sequence is 15 residues long. Germline V gene lookup returns CDR1 SGDLS and CDR2 YYNGEE. Trimming removed 4 bases at V and 0 bases at J, with 11 bases between.

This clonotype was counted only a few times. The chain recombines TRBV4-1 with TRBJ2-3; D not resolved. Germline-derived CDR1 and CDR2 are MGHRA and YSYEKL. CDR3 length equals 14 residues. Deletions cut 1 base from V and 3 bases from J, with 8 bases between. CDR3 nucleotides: TGCGCCAGCAGCCAAGTGATGGCTACAGATACGCAGTATTTT. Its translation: CASSQVMATDTQYF.

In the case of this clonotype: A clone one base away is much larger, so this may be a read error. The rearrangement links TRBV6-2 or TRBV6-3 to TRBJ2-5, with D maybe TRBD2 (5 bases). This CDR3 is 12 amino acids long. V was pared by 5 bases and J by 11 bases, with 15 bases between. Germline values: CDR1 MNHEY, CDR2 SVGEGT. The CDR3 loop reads CASSRRDGEQYF. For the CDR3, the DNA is TGTGCCAGCAGTCGCCGGGATGGTGAGCAGTACTTC.

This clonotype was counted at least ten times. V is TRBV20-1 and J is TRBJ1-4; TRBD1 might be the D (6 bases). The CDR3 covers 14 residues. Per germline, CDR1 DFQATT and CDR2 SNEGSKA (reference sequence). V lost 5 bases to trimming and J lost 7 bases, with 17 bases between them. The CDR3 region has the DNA TGCAGTGCTGTTCACAGGGAGGAGGTTGAAAAACTGTTTTTT. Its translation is CSAVHREEVEKLFF.

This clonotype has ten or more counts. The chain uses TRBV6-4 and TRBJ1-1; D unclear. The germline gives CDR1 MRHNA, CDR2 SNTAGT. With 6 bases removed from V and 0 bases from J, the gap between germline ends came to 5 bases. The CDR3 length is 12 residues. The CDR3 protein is CASRVMNTEAFF. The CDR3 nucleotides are TGTGCCAGCAGAGTGATGAACACTGAAGCTTTCTTT.

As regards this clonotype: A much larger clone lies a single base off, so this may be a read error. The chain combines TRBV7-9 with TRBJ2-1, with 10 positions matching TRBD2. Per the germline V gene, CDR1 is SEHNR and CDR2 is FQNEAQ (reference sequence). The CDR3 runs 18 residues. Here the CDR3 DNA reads TGTACCAGCAGCGATGATGGGCTAGCGGGGGCTATTTACAATGAGCAGTTCTTC. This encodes CTSSDDGLAGAIYNEQFF.